These 26 T cell receptor beta chains were all obtained from the same sample, sequenced in a study of shared clonotypes between healthy human individuals. The data were produced by immunoSEQ multiplex PCR, yet TCRdb's version contains in-frame clones alone and is incomplete. Of fewer than 700,000 clones detected, around 95% appear once; the ten largest clones hold around 0.12%. It was CD45RO-negative cells, positively selected for CCR7, that made up naive CD8 cells, with terminally differentiated effector memory CD45RA+ cells excluded. Sequencing was performed on naive CD8+ T cells sorted from blood. Receptors originate from a young woman in good health.

With regard to this clone: Other DNA sequences in the same sample also yield this CDR3. The V call is TRBV27, the J call TRBJ2-1; no clear D gene. Deletions cut 0 bases from V and 6 bases from J, with 6 bases between. The CDR3 runs to 13 residues. CDR1 and CDR2 (germline): MNHEY, SMNVEV (reference sequence). The CDR3 DNA sequence: TGTGCCAGCAGTTTATCGTTGGGCAATGAGCAGTTCTTC. Translated, it gives CASSLSLGNEQFF.

The chain combines TRBV6-1 with TRBJ2-7; 7 bases are shared with TRBD1. CDR1 and CDR2 from the germline V gene are MNHNS and SASEGT. V shed 5 bases and J 5 bases; nucleotides not matched to a gene: 6. The CDR3 runs 13 residues. The DNA for the CDR3 is TGTGCCAGCAGTCCAATACAGGGGCACGAGCAGTACTTC. It encodes CASSPIQGHEQYF.

V usage is TRBV28 and J usage is TRBJ2-7; 8 bases map to TRBD1. The CDR3 consists of 14 residues. CDR1 and CDR2 from the germline V gene are MDHEN and SYDVKM. V was clipped by 2 bases and J by 4 bases; unmatched bases: 4. The CDR3 spells CASSLTGQGYEQYF. For the CDR3, the DNA is TGTGCCAGCAGTTTAACCGGACAGGGTTACGAGCAGTACTTC.

The V gene is TRBV6-1, the J gene TRBJ1-1; 9 bases match TRBD1. V trimming: 8 bases; J trimming: 4 bases; junction bases outside the gene matches: 5. Per the germline V gene, CDR1 is MNHNS and CDR2 is SASEGT. The CDR3 is made up of 13 amino acids. CDR3 in amino acids: CASGETGGTEAFF. In nucleotides, the CDR3 is TGTGCCAGCGGGGAGACAGGGGGCACTGAAGCTTTCTTT.

The J gene is TRBJ2-7, the V gene TRBV27; tentative D call: TRBD2 (5 bases). CDR1 and CDR2 (germline): MNHEY, SMNVEV (reference sequence). The CDR3 spans 15 residues. The V end lost 2 bases, the J end lost 2 bases, and 13 bases lay between the germline ends. The CDR3 loop is CASSLEVGDTYEQYF. Written as DNA, the CDR3 is TGTGCCAGCAGTTTAGAGGTGGGAGACACCTACGAGCAGTACTTC.

This chain uses TRBV9 with TRBJ2-1; 7 bases line up with TRBD2. CDR1 and CDR2 (germline): SGDLS, YYNGEE. CDR3 length: 14 residues. Unmatched junction bases numbered 4, after V lost 6 bases and J lost 1 base. The CDR3 sequence is CASMAGVSYNEQFF. The CDR3 region has the DNA TGTGCCAGCATGGCGGGAGTATCCTACAATGAGCAGTTCTTC.

The rearrangement uses TRBV28 and TRBJ2-5; perhaps TRBD2 as D (5 bases). Trimming cost V 6 bases and J 2 bases, with 16 bases left between them. Per germline, CDR1 MDHEN and CDR2 SYDVKM. This CDR3 has 15 amino acids. The chain's CDR3 is CASSTWASRQETQYF. The CDR3 DNA follows: TGTGCCAGCAGCACCTGGGCTAGCAGACAAGAGACCCAGTACTTC.

The chain links TRBV25-1 to TRBJ2-7; D is unresolved. CDR1 and CDR2 (germline): MGHDK, SYGVNS. V was clipped by 6 bases and J by 3 bases, with 9 bases between them. The CDR3 is made up of 12 amino acids. The CDR3: CASSEDGYEQYF. The CDR3 nucleotides read TGTGCCAGCAGCGAGGACGGCTACGAGCAGTACTTC.

As regards this clone: The junction does not match germline at one end; this may be a read error. The V and J genes are TRBV5-6 and TRBJ1-2; D is possibly TRBD1 (6 bases). Germline V gene data show CDR1 as SGHDT and CDR2 as YYEEEE. The CDR3 extends over 13 amino acids. CDR3 sequence: CASSYDRSYRYTF. The CDR3 nucleotides are TGTGCCAGCAGCTACGACAGGTCCTATCGCTACACCTTC.

This chain uses TRBV29-1 with TRBJ2-7; possible D gene TRBD1, 6 bases. The CDR3 is 12 residues long. V was cut by 6 bases and J by 3 bases, with 12 bases left in between. The V gene's germline CDR1 is SQVTM and CDR2 ANQGSEA. This CDR3 reads CSVRDTYYEQYF. The DNA of the CDR3 is TGCAGCGTCCGGGACACATACTACGAGCAGTACTTC.

The V gene is TRBV5-8, the J gene TRBJ1-2; the D is unclear. The V end lost 4 bases, the J end lost 5 bases, and 12 bases lay between the germline ends. The germline V gene has CDR1 SGHTS and CDR2 YDEGEE. The CDR3 is 13 amino acids. As DNA, the CDR3 is TGTGCCAGCAGCGAAGGATGGATGTATGGCTACACCTTC. It encodes CASSEGWMYGYTF.

The chain is built from TRBV2 and TRBJ1-6, with D tentatively TRBD1 (6 bases). V was shortened by 4 bases and J by 9 bases, with 7 bases between the two germline ends. Germline CDR1 and CDR2: SNHLY and FYNNEI. CDR3 size: 12 residues. The CDR3 DNA is TGTGCCAGCAGTGGGGGGCGTTCACCCCTCCACTTT. This translates into CASSGGRSPLHF. Filled out from reference TRBV2 and TRBJ1-6, the complete variable domain reads EPEVTQTPSHQVTQMGQEVILRCVPISNHLYFYWYRQILGQKVEFLVSFYNNEISEKSEIFDDQFSVERPDGSNFTLKIRSTKLEDSAMYFCASSGGRSPLHFGNGTRLTVT.

The chain is built from TRBV7-2 and TRBJ2-4, with no clear D. CDR1 and CDR2 (germline): SGHTA, FQGNSA. V lost 2 bases and J 0 bases, leaving 14 bases between the germline ends. The CDR3 contains 17 residues. The CDR3 region is CASSLHSARLAKNIQYF. The CDR3 region has the DNA TGTGCCAGCAGCTTACATTCGGCCCGACTAGCCAAAAACATTCAGTACTTC.

This chain joins TRBV28 and TRBJ2-7; 9 bases are a match to TRBD1. J was trimmed by 6 bases and V by 6 bases; bases with no gene match: 6. This CDR3 comprises 13 residues. CDR1 and CDR2 from the germline V gene are MDHEN and SYDVKM. Here the CDR3 reads CASRGQGGGEQYF. In DNA form, the CDR3 reads TGTGCCAGCAGGGGACAGGGAGGGGGCGAGCAGTACTTC. The variable domain in full, completed from reference TRBV28 and TRBJ2-7, reads DVKVTQSSRYLVKRTGEKVFLECVQDMDHENMFWYRQDPGLGLRLIYFSYDVKMKEKGDIPEGYSVSREKKERFSLILESASTNQTSMYLCASRGQGGGEQYFGPGTRLTVT.

This chain connects TRBV27 to TRBJ1-2; 8 bases align to TRBD1. With 6 bases clipped from V and 6 bases from J, the junction kept 12 bases outside the gene matches. The germline V gene encodes CDR1 MNHEY and CDR2 SMNVEV (reference sequence). The CDR3 totals 15 residues. The CDR3: CASSTSGGAADGYTF. In DNA form, the CDR3 reads TGTGCCAGCAGCACCTCAGGGGGCGCAGCGGATGGCTACACCTTC.

This clone was detected only once. This sequence joins TRBV10-2 and TRBJ2-2; D is uncertain. The CDR3 covers 12 residues. Germline CDR1 is WSHSY and CDR2 is SAAADI. The V and J ends lost 6 bases and 6 bases respectively, with 8 bases between them. The CDR3 protein is CASRNAPGELFF. CDR3 nucleotide sequence: TGCGCCAGCAGGAATGCGCCCGGGGAGCTGTTTTTT.

The chain couples TRBV7-6 to TRBJ1-1; a weak D match, TRBD1 (5 bases). Deletions cut 5 bases from V and 2 bases from J, with 15 bases between. The germline V gene has CDR1 SGHVS and CDR2 FNYEAQ. The CDR3 is made up of 15 amino acids. CDR3 amino acids: CASSTRGGENTEAFF. The CDR3 DNA reads TGTGCCAGCAGCACCCGGGGGGGGGAAAACACTGAAGCTTTCTTT.

This clone came up once. Other DNA sequences in the sample encode the same CDR3. The J gene is TRBJ1-1, the V gene TRBV28; D may be TRBD1 (5 bases). V lost 3 bases, J lost 5 bases, and 16 bases lay in between. The CDR3 covers 15 residues. Germline lookup yields CDR1 MDHEN and CDR2 SYDVKM. DNA for the CDR3: TGTGCCAGCAGTTTTGGGGCCCTGCCCGGAACTGAAGCTTTCTTT. Encoded protein: CASSFGALPGTEAFF.

This chain links TRBV2 with TRBJ2-7; no clear D gene. Trimming pared 3 bases from V and 2 bases from J, leaving 8 bases between. This CDR3 is built from 13 residues. The germline V gene has CDR1 SNHLY and CDR2 FYNNEI. CDR3 sequence: CASSDRNTYEQYF. CDR3 nucleotides: TGTGCCAGCAGTGACAGGAATACCTACGAGCAGTACTTC.

V usage is TRBV7-8 and J usage is TRBJ2-2, with D perhaps matching TRBD2 (6 bases). Germline-derived CDR1 and CDR2 are SGHVS and FQNEAQ. This CDR3 is built from 16 residues. Between the trimmed V and J ends, which lost 1 base and 4 bases, there was a span of 13 bases. The CDR3 loop is CASSLEYGSRTGELFF. The CDR3 DNA follows: TGTGCCAGCAGCTTAGAATACGGGAGTCGCACCGGGGAGCTGTTTTTT.

The chain has TRBV7-9 and TRBJ1-5, with D possibly TRBD1 on 6 matching bases. The CDR3 extends over 15 amino acids. The V and J ends lost 9 bases and 1 base respectively, with 16 bases between them. CDR1 and CDR2 (germline): SEHNR, FQNEAQ (reference sequence). CDR3 protein: CASAPGVVSNQPQHF. The CDR3 region has the DNA TGTGCCAGTGCCCCAGGGGTCGTGAGCAATCAGCCCCAGCATTTT. The full variable domain, rest sourced from reference TRBV7-9 and TRBJ1-5, is DTGVSQNPRHKITKRGQNVTFRCDPISEHNRLYWYRQTLGQGPEFLTYFQNEAQLEKSRLLSDRFSAERPKGSFSTLEIQRTEQGDSAMYLCASAPGVVSNQPQHFGDGTRLSIL.

This clone was found once. At the DNA level, this CDR3 is encoded by other sequences in the same sample as well. V is TRBV5-4 and J is TRBJ2-5, with D unresolved. Trimming cost V 2 bases and J 2 bases, with 7 bases left between them. There are 13 residues in the CDR3. Germline loops: CDR1 SGHNT, CDR2 YYREEE (reference sequence). The CDR3 sequence: CASSFSEQETQYF. The CDR3 coding sequence is TGTGCCAGCAGCTTCAGCGAACAAGAGACCCAGTACTTC.

The chain employs TRBV19 and TRBJ2-7, with D possibly TRBD1 on 5 matching bases. V lost 11 bases to trimming and J lost 5 bases, with 16 bases between them. CDR3 length: 12 amino acids. The germline gives CDR1 LNHDA, CDR2 SQIVND (reference sequence). Written as DNA, the CDR3 is TGTGCCGGATCATTTTTCAGGGACGAGCAGTACTTC. It is translated as CAGSFFRDEQYF. Full variable domain (remainder filled in from reference TRBV19 and TRBJ2-7): DGGITQSPKYLFRKEGQNVTLSCEQNLNHDAMYWYRQDPGQGLRLIYYSQIVNDFQKGDIAEGYSVSREKKESFPLTVTSAQKNPTAFYLCAGSFFRDEQYFGPGTRLTVT.

The genes are TRBV28 and TRBJ2-1; D is undetermined. This CDR3 contains 15 residues. CDR1 is MDHEN, CDR2 SYDVKM, per germline. V was clipped by 7 bases and J by 4 bases, with 17 bases between them. CDR3 DNA sequence: TGTGCCAGCACCTCTTCCCCGGTATTATACAATGAGCAGTTCTTC. This sequence encodes CASTSSPVLYNEQFF.

V and J are TRBV19 and TRBJ2-1; 9 nucleotides align to TRBD1. The CDR3 length is 16 residues. Germline CDR1 reads LNHDA; CDR2 reads SQIVND (reference sequence). The V gene end was trimmed by 5 bases and the J gene end by 1 base; junction bases not matched to a gene: 6. CDR3 protein: CASSQGQGLSYNEQFF. The DNA for the CDR3 is TGTGCCAGTAGTCAGGGACAGGGTTTATCCTACAATGAGCAGTTCTTC.

Only one count was recorded for this clone. The V gene is TRBV6-5, the J gene TRBJ1-5; D possibly corresponds to TRBD1 (5 bases). The V gene's germline CDR1 is MNHEY and CDR2 SVGAGI. The V end was cut by 7 bases, the J end by 5 bases, with 15 bases between. CDR3 size: 14 residues. CDR3 coding DNA: TGTGCCAGCAAACCAGGGCTGGATGATCAGCCCCAGCATTTT. Amino acid sequence: CASKPGLDDQPQHF.